Detailed here is one T cell receptor beta chain. The antigen is undetermined. The data belong to a study of T cells in Graves' hyperthyroidism and ophthalmopathy. Turning to the study itself: Once the initial diagnosis was made, peripheral blood was obtained before any treatment. Findings of the study overall: From stable hyperthyroidism, ophthalmopathy was separated by a 13 V-J model. Ophthalmopathy got predicted by the model a median around 6.8 months before its onset.

Researchers amplified the TCR beta CDR3 regions from RNA transcripts. The HTBI primer set was used in a first-round RT-PCR of the TCR CDR3. Each CDR3 protein is one row after TCRdb ran MiXCR on the multiplex PCR reads. This table holds around 690,000 distinct CDR3 sequences, less than 25% found once. The CDR3 has 18 amino acids. The V end lost 7 bases, the J end lost 3 bases, and 28 bases lay between the germline ends. Germline-derived CDR1 and CDR2 are SGHAT and FQNNGV. Ophthalmopathy cases scored 3 or more on the Clinical Activity Score and 4 or more on NOSPECS grade, with duration below 3 months. Sequenced: blood. This sequence originates from a man aged 30-40 years with Graves' ophthalmopathy. The rearrangement links TRBV11-2 to TRBJ2-7, with a tentative D call TRBD2 (6 bases). CDR3 amino acids: CASTLGAGSLATIYEQYF. The CDR3 coding sequence is TGTGCCAGCACGCTAGGGGCGGGAAGCCTTGCGACCATCTACGAGCAGTACTTC.